The sample holds one count of the clone carrying this T cell receptor (beta chain). Its antigen is undetermined. The PCR contained 60 Vbeta and 13 Jbeta primers. Produced via immunoSEQ multiplex PCR; TCRdb's table is partial and in-frame only. The table has about 110,000 clones, approximately 84% seen once. These data are taken from a study of cytomegalovirus exposure and HLA in healthy donors. Whole-study findings and limits: Researchers left out some V segments, among them TRBV6-2 and TRBV6-3, as indistinguishable. For TCR beta chains, V- and J-gene trimming was later linked to a missense DCLRE1C variant.

There are 14 residues in the CDR3. The V gene's germline CDR1 is SEHNR and CDR2 FQNEAQ (reference sequence). Deletions cut 10 bases from V and 0 bases from J, with 16 bases between. This clonotype originated in a young man in good health and CMV-seronegative. Material: PBMCs. The V call is TRBV7-9, the J call TRBJ2-7; D is perhaps TRBD2 (5 bases). The CDR3 here is CATDTDSPSYEQYF. The CDR3, as DNA: TGTGCCACCGATACGGACTCGCCCTCCTACGAGCAGTACTTC.